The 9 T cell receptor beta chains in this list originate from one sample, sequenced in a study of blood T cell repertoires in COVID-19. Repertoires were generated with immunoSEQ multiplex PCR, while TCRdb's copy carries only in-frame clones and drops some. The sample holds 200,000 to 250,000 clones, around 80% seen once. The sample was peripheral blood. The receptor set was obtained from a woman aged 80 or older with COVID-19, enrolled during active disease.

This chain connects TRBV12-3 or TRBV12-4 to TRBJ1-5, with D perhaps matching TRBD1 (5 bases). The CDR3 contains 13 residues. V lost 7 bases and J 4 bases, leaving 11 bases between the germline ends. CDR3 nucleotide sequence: TGTGCCAGCAACAGACAGCAGAATCAGCCCCAGCATTTT. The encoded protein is CASNRQQNQPQHF.

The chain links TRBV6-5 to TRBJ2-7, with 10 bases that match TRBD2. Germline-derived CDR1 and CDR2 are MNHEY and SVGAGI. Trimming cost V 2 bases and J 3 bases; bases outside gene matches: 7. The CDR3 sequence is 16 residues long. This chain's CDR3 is CASSYLPSGRFYEQYF. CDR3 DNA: TGTGCCAGCAGTTACCTTCCTAGCGGGAGATTCTACGAGCAGTACTTC.

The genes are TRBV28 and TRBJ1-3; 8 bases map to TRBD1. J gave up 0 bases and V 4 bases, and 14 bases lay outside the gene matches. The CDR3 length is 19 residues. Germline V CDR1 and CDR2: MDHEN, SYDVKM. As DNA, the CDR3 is TGTGCCAGCAGTTCACAACGCGGGACAGGAGCTATCTCTGGAAACACCATATATTTT. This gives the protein CASSSQRGTGAISGNTIYF.

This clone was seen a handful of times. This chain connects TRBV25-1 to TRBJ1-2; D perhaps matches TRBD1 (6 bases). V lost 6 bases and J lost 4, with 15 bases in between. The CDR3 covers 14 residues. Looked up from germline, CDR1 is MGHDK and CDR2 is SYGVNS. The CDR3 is CASSPRTDFYGYTF. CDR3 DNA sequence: TGTGCCAGCAGCCCCCGGACAGACTTCTATGGCTACACCTTC.

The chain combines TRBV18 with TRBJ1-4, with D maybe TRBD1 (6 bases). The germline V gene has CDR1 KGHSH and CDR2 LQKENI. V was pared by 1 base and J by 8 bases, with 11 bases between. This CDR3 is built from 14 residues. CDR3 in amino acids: CASSPQQGEEKLFF. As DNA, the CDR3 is TGTGCCAGCTCACCACAACAGGGTGAGGAAAAACTGTTTTTT.

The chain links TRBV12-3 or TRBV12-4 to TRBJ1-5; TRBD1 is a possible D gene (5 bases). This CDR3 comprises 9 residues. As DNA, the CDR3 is TGTGCTTCAGGGCTGCCCCAGCATTTT. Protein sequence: CASGLPQHF.

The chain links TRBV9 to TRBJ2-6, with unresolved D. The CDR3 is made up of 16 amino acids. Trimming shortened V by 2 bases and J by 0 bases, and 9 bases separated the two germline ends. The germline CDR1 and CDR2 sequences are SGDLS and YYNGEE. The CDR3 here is CASSVTAGSGANVLTF. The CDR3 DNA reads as TGTGCCAGCAGCGTTACAGCAGGCTCTGGGGCCAACGTCCTGACTTTC.

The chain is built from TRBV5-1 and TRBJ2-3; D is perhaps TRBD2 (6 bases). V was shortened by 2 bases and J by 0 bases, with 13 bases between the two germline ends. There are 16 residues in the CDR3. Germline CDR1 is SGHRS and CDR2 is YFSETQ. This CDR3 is CASSFPGAASTDTQYF. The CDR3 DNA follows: TGCGCCAGCAGCTTTCCGGGAGCGGCGAGCACAGATACGCAGTATTTT.

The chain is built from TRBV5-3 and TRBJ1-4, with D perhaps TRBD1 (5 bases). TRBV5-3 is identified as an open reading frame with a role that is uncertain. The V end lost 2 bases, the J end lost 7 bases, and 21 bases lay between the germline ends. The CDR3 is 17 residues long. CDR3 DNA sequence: TGTGCCAGAAGCTTATCTGGACAAATAATCGGCAGTGAAAAACTGTTTTTT. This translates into CARSLSGQIIGSEKLFF.